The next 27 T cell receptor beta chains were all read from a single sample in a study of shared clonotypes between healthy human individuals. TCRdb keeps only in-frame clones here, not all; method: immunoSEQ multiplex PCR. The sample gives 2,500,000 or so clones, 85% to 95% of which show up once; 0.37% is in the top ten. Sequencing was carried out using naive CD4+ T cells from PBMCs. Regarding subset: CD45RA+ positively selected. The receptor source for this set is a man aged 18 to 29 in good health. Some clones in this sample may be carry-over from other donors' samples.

The CDR3 DNA reads TGTGCCAGCTCACCAGGGACAGTCAACTATGGCTACACCTTC. Protein sequence: CASSPGTVNYGYTF. V gene TRBV18 combines with J gene TRBJ1-2; the match to TRBD1 covers 7 bases. Germline lookup yields CDR1 KGHSH and CDR2 LQKENI. After removal of 2 bases from V and 2 bases from J, the junction contained 2 bases not matched to a gene. The CDR3 is made up of 14 amino acids.

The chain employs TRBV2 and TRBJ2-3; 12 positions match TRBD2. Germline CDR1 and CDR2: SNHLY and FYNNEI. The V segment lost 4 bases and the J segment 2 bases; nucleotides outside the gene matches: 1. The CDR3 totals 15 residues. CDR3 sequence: CASSGTSGTTDTQYF. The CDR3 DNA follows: TGTGCCAGCAGTGGGACTAGCGGGACCACAGATACGCAGTATTTT. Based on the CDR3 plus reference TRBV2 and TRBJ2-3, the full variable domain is EPEVTQTPSHQVTQMGQEVILRCVPISNHLYFYWYRQILGQKVEFLVSFYNNEISEKSEIFDDQFSVERPDGSNFTLKIRSTKLEDSAMYFCASSGTSGTTDTQYFGPGTRLTVL.

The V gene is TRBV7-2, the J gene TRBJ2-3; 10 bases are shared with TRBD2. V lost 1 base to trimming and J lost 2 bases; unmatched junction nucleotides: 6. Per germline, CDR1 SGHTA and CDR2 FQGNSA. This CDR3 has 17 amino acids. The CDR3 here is CASSLVLAGEVTDTQYF. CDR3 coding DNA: TGTGCCAGCAGCTTAGTCCTAGCGGGAGAGGTCACAGATACGCAGTATTTT.

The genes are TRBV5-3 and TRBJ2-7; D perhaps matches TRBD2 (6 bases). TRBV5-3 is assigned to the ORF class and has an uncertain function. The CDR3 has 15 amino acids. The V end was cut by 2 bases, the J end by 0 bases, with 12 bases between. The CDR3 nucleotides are TGTGCCAGAAGCTTTAGGCCCGGGAGCTCCTACGAGCAGTACTTC. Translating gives CARSFRPGSSYEQYF.

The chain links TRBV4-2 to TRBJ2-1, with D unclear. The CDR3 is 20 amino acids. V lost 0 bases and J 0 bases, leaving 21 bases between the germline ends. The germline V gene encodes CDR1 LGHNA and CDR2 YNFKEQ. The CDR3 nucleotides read TGTGCCAGCAGCCAAGAGGGCCCCCGTAACGAGCTGAGCTCCTACAATGAGCAGTTCTTC. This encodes CASSQEGPRNELSSYNEQFF.

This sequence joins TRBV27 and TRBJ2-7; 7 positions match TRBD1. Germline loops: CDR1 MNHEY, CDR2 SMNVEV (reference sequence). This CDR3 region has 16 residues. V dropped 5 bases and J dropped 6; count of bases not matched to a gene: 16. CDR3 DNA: TGTGCCAGCAGTCCCTCTTTAAACAGGGGCTACAGCGAGCAGTACTTC. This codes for CASSPSLNRGYSEQYF.

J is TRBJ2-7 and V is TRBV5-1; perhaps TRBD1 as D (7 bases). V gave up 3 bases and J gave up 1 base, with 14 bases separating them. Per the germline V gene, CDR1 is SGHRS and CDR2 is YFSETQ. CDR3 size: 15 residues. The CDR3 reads CASSSLQGTSYEQYF. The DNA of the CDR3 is TGCGCCAGCAGCTCACTACAGGGGACTTCCTACGAGCAGTACTTC.

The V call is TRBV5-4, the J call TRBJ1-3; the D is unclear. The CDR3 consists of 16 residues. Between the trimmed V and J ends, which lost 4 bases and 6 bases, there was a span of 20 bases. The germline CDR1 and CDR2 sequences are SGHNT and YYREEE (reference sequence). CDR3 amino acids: CASSPSHGRVENTIYF. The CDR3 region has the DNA TGTGCCAGCAGCCCCTCACACGGTCGAGTGGAAAACACCATATATTTT.

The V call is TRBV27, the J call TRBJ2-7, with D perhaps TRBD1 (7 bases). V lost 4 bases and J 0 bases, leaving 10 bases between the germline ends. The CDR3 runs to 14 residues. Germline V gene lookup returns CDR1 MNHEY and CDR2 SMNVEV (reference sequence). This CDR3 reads CASSSGGNSYEQYF. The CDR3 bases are TGTGCCAGCAGTTCAGGGGGGAACTCCTACGAGCAGTACTTC.

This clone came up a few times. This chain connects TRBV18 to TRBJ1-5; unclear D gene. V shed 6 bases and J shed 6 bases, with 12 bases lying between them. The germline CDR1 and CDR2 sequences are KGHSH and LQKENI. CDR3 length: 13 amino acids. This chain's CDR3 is CASSIGRAQPQHF. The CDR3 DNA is TGTGCCAGCTCCATTGGGAGGGCTCAGCCCCAGCATTTT.

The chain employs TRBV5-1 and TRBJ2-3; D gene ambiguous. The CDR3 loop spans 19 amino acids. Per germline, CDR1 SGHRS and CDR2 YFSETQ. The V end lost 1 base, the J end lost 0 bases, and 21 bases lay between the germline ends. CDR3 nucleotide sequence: TGCGCCAGCAGCTTGCGTCTAGTCGATCCTGTGAGTAGCACAGATACGCAGTATTTT. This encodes CASSLRLVDPVSSTDTQYF.

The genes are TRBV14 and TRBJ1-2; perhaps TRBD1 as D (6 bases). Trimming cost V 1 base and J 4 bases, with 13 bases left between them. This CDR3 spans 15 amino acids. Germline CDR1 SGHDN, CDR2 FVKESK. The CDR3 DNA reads TGTGCCAGCAGCCAAGTGAGGGGGTCCCCCTATGGCTACACCTTC. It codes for CASSQVRGSPYGYTF. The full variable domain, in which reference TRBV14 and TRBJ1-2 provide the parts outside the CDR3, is EAGVTQFPSHSVIEKGQTVTLRCDPISGHDNLYWYRRVMGKEIKFLLHFVKESKQDESGMPNNRFLAERTGGTYSTLKVQPAELEDSGVYFCASSQVRGSPYGYTFGSGTRLTVV.

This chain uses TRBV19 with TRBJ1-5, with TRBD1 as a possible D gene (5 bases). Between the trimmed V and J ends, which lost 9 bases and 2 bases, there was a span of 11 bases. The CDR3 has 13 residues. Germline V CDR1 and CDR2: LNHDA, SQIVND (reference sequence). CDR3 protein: CASGGRRNQPQHF. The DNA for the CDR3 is TGTGCCAGCGGGGGGAGGCGCAATCAGCCCCAGCATTTT.

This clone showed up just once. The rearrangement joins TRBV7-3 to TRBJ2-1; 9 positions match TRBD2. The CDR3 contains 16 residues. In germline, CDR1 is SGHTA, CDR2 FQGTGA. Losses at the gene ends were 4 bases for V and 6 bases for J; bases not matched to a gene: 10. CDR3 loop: CASSSTPGLAANEQFF. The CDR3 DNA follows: TGTGCCAGCAGCTCCACCCCGGGACTAGCCGCCAATGAGCAGTTCTTC.

The CDR3 loop is CASSIILGRQHF. CDR3 sequence (DNA): TGTGCCAGTAGTATAATCCTCGGTCGTCAGCATTTT. The V gene is TRBV19, the J gene TRBJ1-5; no firm D call. Trimming cost V 2 bases and J 13 bases, with 12 bases left between them. Germline V lookup: CDR1 LNHDA, CDR2 SQIVND (reference sequence). There are 12 residues in the CDR3.

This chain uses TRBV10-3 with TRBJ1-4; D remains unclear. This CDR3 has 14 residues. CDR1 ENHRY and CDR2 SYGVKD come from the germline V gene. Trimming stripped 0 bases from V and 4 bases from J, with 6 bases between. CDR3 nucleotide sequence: TGTGCCATCAGTGAGTCGCAGCGTAATGAAAAACTGTTTTTT. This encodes CAISESQRNEKLFF.

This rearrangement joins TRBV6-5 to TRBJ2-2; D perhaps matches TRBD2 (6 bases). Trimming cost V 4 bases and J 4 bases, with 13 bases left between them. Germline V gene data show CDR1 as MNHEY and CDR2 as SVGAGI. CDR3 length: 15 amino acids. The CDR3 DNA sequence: TGTGCCAGCAGTTCCCCGGGACTTTTCACCGGGGAGCTGTTTTTT. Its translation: CASSSPGLFTGELFF.

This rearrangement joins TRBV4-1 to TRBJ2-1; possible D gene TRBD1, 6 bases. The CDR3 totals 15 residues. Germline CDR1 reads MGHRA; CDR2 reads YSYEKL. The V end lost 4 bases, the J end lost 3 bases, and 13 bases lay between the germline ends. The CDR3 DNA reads TGCGCCAGCAGCCCAGGTCCACAGGGCTACAATGAGCAGTTCTTC. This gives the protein CASSPGPQGYNEQFF.

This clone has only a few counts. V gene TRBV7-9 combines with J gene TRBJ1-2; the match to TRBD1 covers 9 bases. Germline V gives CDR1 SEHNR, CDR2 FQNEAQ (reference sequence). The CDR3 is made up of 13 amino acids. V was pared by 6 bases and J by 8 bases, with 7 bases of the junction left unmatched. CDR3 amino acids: CASRRTGAHGYTF. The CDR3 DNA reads TGTGCCAGCAGGAGGACAGGGGCGCACGGCTACACCTTC.

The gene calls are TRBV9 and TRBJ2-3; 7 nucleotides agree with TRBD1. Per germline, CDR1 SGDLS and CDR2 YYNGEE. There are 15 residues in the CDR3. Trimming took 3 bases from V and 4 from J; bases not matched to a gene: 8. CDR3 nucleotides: TGTGCCAGCAGCGCCCGACAGGGAATGGCAGATACGCAGTATTTT. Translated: CASSARQGMADTQYF.

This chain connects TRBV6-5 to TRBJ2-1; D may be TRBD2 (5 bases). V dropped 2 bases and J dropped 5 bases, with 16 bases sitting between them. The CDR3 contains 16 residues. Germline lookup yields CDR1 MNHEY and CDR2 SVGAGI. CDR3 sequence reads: CASSYRLASGHNEQFF. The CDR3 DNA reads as TGTGCCAGCAGTTACCGGTTAGCGAGCGGACACAATGAGCAGTTCTTC.

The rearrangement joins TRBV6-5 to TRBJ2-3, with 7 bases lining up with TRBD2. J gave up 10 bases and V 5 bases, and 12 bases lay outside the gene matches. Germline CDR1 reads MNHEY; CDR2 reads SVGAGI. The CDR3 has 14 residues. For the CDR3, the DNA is TGTGCCAGCAGTAACCGCGGGAGAATCGCGGCGCAGTATTTT. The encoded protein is CASSNRGRIAAQYF.

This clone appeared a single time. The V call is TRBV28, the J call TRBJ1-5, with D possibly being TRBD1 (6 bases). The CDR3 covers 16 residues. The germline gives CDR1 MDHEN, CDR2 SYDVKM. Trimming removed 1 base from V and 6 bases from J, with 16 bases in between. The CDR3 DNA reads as TGTGCCAGCAGTTTATTGGGGGGCCAAAATGGTCAGCCCCAGCATTTT. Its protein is CASSLLGGQNGQPQHF.

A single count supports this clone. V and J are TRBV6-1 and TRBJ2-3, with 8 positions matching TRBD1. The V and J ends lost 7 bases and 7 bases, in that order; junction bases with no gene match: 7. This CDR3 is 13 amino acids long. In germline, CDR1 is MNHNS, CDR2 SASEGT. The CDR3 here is CASTLGQAYTQYF. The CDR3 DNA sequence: TGTGCCAGCACCCTGGGACAGGCTTATACGCAGTATTTT.

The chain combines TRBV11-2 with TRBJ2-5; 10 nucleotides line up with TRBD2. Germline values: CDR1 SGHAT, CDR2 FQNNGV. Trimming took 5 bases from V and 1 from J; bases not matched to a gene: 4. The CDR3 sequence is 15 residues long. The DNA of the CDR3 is TGTGCCAGCAGCCCCCTAGCGGGAGCCCAAGAGACCCAGTACTTC. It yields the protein CASSPLAGAQETQYF.

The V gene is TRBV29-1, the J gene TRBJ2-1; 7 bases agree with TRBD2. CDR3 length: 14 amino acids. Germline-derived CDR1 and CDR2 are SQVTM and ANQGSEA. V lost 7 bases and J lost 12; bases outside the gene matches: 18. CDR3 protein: CSARPRLSGTGQFF. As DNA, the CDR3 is TGCAGCGCCCGACCGCGACTGAGCGGGACCGGGCAGTTCTTC.

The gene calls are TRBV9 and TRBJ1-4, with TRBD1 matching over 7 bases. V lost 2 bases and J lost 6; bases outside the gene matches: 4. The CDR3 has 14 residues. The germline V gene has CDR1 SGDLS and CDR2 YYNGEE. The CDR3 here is CASSVRGIDEKLFF. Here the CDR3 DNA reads TGTGCCAGCAGCGTCAGGGGGATTGATGAAAAACTGTTTTTT.